This TCR beta chain was sequenced during a study of OX40 agonist ivuxolimab in advanced cancers. Looking at the study overall: The diagnoses of dose-escalation patients were hepatocellular carcinoma, melanoma, renal cell or head and neck cancer. Participants averaged around 60 years of age (range roughly 23 to 90) and were less than 85% male. Prior checkpoint blockade (anti-PD-1, anti-PD-L1 or anti-CTLA-4) was permitted; 35% to 50% had it. Study-level points and caveats: Clonal expansion was among the lowest in partial responders at 0.1-3.0 mg/kg, especially CD8+.

Only in-frame clones appear in the TCRdb table, and some are missing; sequencing was by immunoSEQ multiplex PCR. The table lists about 16,000 clones, 75% to 95% of them singletons. Remarks on this clone: Its specificity is unknown.

V was clipped by 5 bases and J by 4 bases; unmatched bases: 15. The CDR3 runs to 19 residues. The germline V gene encodes CDR1 LNHNV and CDR2 YYDKDF (reference sequence). The sequence derives from an adult with an advanced solid tumor such as melanoma, head and neck, liver or kidney cancer. The gene calls are TRBV15 and TRBJ2-7; 15 bases align to TRBD2. The sample was CD4+ or CD8+ T cells sorted from blood, taken in a trial of the OX40 agonist ivuxolimab. In DNA, the CDR3 is TGTGCCACCAGCCCCTGGGGGTTCGGGACTAGCGGGAGGTTGTACGAGCAGTACTTC. It codes for CATSPWGFGTSGRLYEQYF.